This is a list of T cell receptor beta chains from one sample in a study of radiation and T cells in renal cell carcinoma. Repertoires were generated with immunoSEQ multiplex PCR, while TCRdb's copy carries only in-frame clones and drops some. The table has about 78,000 clones, 89% seen once. The sample was blood, taken from a patient whose treatment included radiotherapy and nephrectomy. The receptor set was obtained from a woman in her 70s with renal cell carcinoma. Each CDR3 is given with its conserved first and last residue. D genes are given only for firm matches. For some rows the clone size is stated as once, few or many, or as a class when expanded; others skip it.

d_call	v_call	j_call	clone_size	cdr3_aa	cdr3_nt
.	TRBV7-9	TRBJ2-5	.	CASSLDVQETQYF	TGTGCCAGCAGCTTAGACGTCCAAGAGACCCAGTACTTC
.	TRBV5-5	TRBJ1-4	.	CASSWDGGGIEKLFF	TGTGCCAGCAGCTGGGACGGAGGGGGTATTGAAAAACTGTTTTTT
.	TRBV7-2	TRBJ2-1	.	CASSLARGGGTYEQFF	TGTGCCAGCAGCTTAGCGAGGGGGGGAGGAACTTATGAGCAGTTCTTC
.	TRBV19	TRBJ1-5	.	CASSIGRQGQGPQHF	TGTGCCAGTAGTATAGGGAGGCAGGGGCAAGGGCCCCAGCATTTT
.	TRBV19	TRBJ2-1	.	CASSIGGPSYNEQFF	TGTGCCAGTAGTATCGGGGGGCCCTCCTACAATGAGCAGTTCTTC
.	TRBV19	TRBJ1-3	.	CASSSTPTDRNTIYF	TGTGCCAGTAGTTCTACCCCGACAGACCGAAACACCATATATTTT
TRBD1	TRBV19	TRBJ2-3	.	CASSRDSYTDTQYF	TGTGCCAGTAGTAGGGACAGTTACACAGATACGCAGTATTTT
.	TRBV5-4	TRBJ2-3	.	CASSLSSGTDTQYF	TGTGCCAGCAGCTTGTCCAGCGGGACAGATACGCAGTATTTT
TRBD2	TRBV7-3	TRBJ2-2	few	CASSLKRGTGELFF	TGTGCCAGCAGCTTAAAGCGGGGGACCGGGGAGCTGTTTTTT
TRBD1	TRBV19	TRBJ2-2	.	CASKGQGSTGELFF	TGTGCCAGTAAGGGACAGGGAAGCACCGGGGAGCTGTTTTTT
.	TRBV2	TRBJ2-7	.	CASIRDGEQYF	TGTGCCAGCATAAGGGACGGCGAGCAGTACTTC
.	TRBV6-1	TRBJ1-5	.	CASTGQFTTQPQHF	TGTGCCAGCACCGGACAGTTCACCACCCAGCCCCAGCATTTT
TRBD2	TRBV5-1	TRBJ2-1	.	CASSFSGGRNNEQFF	TGCGCCAGCAGCTTTAGCGGGGGAAGGAACAATGAGCAGTTCTTC
.	TRBV7-3	TRBJ1-6	.	CASSLRGGSYNSPLHF	TGTGCCAGCAGCTTAAGGGGGGGCTCCTATAATTCACCCCTCCACTTT
.	TRBV10-3	TRBJ1-1	.	CAISESQVHTEAFF	TGTGCCATCAGTGAGTCGCAGGTCCACACTGAAGCTTTCTTT
.	TRBV19	TRBJ1-1	.	CASRRTGPGAEAFF	TGTGCCAGTAGGAGAACAGGGCCCGGGGCTGAAGCTTTCTTT
.	TRBV6-1	TRBJ2-6	.	CASSTGTSGANVLTF	TGTGCCAGCAGTACAGGAACCTCTGGGGCCAACGTCCTGACTTTC
TRBD2	TRBV14	TRBJ2-1	.	CASSQDPGLAGVNEQFF	TGTGCCAGCAGCCAAGATCCCGGCCTAGCGGGGGTCAATGAGCAGTTCTTC
.	TRBV2	TRBJ2-6	once	CASTGTIMSGANVLTF	TGTGCCAGCACTGGGACAATCATGTCTGGGGCCAACGTCCTGACTTTC
.	TRBV28	TRBJ1-6	.	CASTDMNSPLHF	TGTGCCAGCACCGACATGAATTCACCCCTCCACTTT
TRBD1	TRBV19	TRBJ1-2	.	CASSPLWTGGYGYTF	TGTGCCAGTAGTCCTCTATGGACAGGGGGCTATGGCTACACCTTC
TRBD1	TRBV19	TRBJ1-4	.	CATRRTGEEKLFF	TGTGCCACCCGAAGGACAGGGGAGGAAAAACTGTTTTTT
.	TRBV28	TRBJ1-5	.	CASSLRGDQPQHF	TGTGCCAGCAGTTTAAGAGGGGATCAGCCCCAGCATTTT
TRBD1	TRBV5-1	TRBJ2-7	once	CASSLRDRASYEQYF	TGCGCCAGCAGCTTGAGGGACAGGGCTTCCTACGAGCAGTACTTC
TRBD1	TRBV6-1	TRBJ1-1	.	CASRTGTGAEAFF	TGTGCCAGCAGGACCGGGACAGGCGCTGAAGCTTTCTTT
.	TRBV14	TRBJ2-3	.	CASSQKGGTSTDTQYF	TGTGCCAGCAGCCAAAAAGGGGGGACTAGCACAGATACGCAGTATTTT
.	TRBV18	TRBJ2-5	.	CASSPGKTQYF	TGTGCCAGCTCACCAGGAAAGACCCAGTACTTC
.	TRBV19	TRBJ1-4	.	CASSLNEKLFF	TGTGCCAGTAGTCTTAATGAAAAACTGTTTTTT
TRBD2	TRBV29-1	TRBJ2-1	once	CSVEGTSLVEQFF	TGCAGCGTTGAAGGGACTAGTCTTGTTGAGCAGTTCTTC
TRBD1	TRBV28	TRBJ1-1	.	CASSMTGIPEAFF	TGTGCCAGCAGTATGACAGGGATACCTGAAGCTTTCTTT
.	TRBV25-1	TRBJ2-7	.	CASSPRAGTYEQYF	TGTGCCAGCAGTCCAAGGGCAGGGACCTACGAGCAGTACTTC
.	TRBV5-4	TRBJ2-5	.	CASSLNTQETQYF	TGTGCCAGCAGCTTGAACACCCAAGAGACCCAGTACTTC
TRBD1	TRBV19	TRBJ2-5	once	CASSPDRVAKTQYF	TGTGCCAGTAGTCCGGACAGGGTGGCAAAGACCCAGTACTTC
TRBD1	TRBV5-1	TRBJ2-2	once	CACRQGVDTGELFF	TGCGCCTGCCGACAGGGGGTCGACACCGGGGAGCTGTTTTTT
.	TRBV29-1	TRBJ2-7	.	CSVLLFTGTLTSYEQYF	TGCAGCGTTCTACTTTTTACCGGGACTTTGACCTCCTACGAGCAGTACTTC
.	TRBV20-1	TRBJ2-5	.	CSAPGVREQYF	TGCAGTGCCCCGGGGGTACGGGAGCAGTACTTC
.	TRBV6-5	TRBJ1-1	once	CASRNSAGHGAFF	TGTGCCAGCAGAAATTCGGCGGGACATGGCGCTTTCTTT
TRBD1	TRBV14	TRBJ1-1	.	CASSQDGTGGAFF	TGTGCCAGCAGCCAAGATGGGACAGGGGGAGCTTTCTTT
.	TRBV7-8	TRBJ1-5	.	CASSLNAGNNQPQHF	TGTGCCAGCAGCTTAAACGCGGGAAACAATCAGCCCCAGCATTTT
.	TRBV6-1	TRBJ2-7	.	CASGPYFFGQYF	TGTGCCAGCGGGCCATACTTTTTTGGGCAGTACTTC
.	TRBV5-6	TRBJ2-2	.	CASSLGRGELFF	TGTGCCAGCAGCTTGGGGCGGGGTGAGCTGTTTTTT
.	TRBV7-9	TRBJ1-3	.	CASSVAGSGNTIYF	TGTGCCAGCAGCGTTGCCGGCTCTGGAAACACCATATATTTT
TRBD1	TRBV30	TRBJ2-5	.	CAWSFGTGVEQYF	TGTGCCTGGAGTTTCGGGACAGGGGTGGAGCAGTACTTC
.	TRBV5-1	TRBJ2-1	.	CASSLLGDNEQFF	TGCGCCAGCAGCTTGCTGGGGGACAATGAGCAGTTCTTC
.	TRBV28	TRBJ2-3	once	CAWQGEVDTQYF	TGTGCCTGGCAAGGGGAAGTCGATACGCAGTATTTT
.	TRBV5-1	TRBJ2-5	.	CASSLAGTHQETQYF	TGCGCCAGCAGCTTGGCCGGGACACACCAAGAGACCCAGTACTTC
.	TRBV9	TRBJ2-3	.	CASSVEFVITDTQYF	TGTGCCAGCAGCGTAGAGTTTGTGATCACAGATACGCAGTATTTT
.	TRBV10-3	TRBJ1-5	.	CAIGGAGNQPQHF	TGTGCCATCGGAGGGGCAGGTAATCAGCCCCAGCATTTT
.	TRBV6-1	TRBJ1-1	few	CASSATWMNTEAFF	TGTGCCAGCAGTGCGACATGGATGAACACTGAAGCTTTCTTT
TRBD1	TRBV5-4	TRBJ1-1	.	CASSSLDRGFGANTEAFF	TGTGCCAGCAGCTCTCTTGACAGGGGGTTTGGGGCGAACACTGAAGCTTTCTTT
.	TRBV14	TRBJ2-5	.	CASSLLGGGNQETQYF	TGTGCCAGCAGTTTACTTGGGGGGGGCAACCAAGAGACCCAGTACTTC
.	TRBV9	TRBJ2-7	.	CASSVAGSYEQYF	TGTGCCAGCAGCGTAGCAGGGTCCTACGAGCAGTACTTC
TRBD1	TRBV7-9	TRBJ2-1	.	CASIRAGGAALIQFF	TGTGCCAGCATCAGAGCAGGGGGCGCGGCCCTAATCCAGTTCTTC
.	TRBV11-2	TRBJ1-5	once	CASSSGTLSNQPQHF	TGTGCCAGCAGCTCGGGGACCCTTAGCAATCAGCCCCAGCATTTT